The table lists the clone carrying this TCR beta chain with many counts. The antigen remains unidentified. Deletions cut 6 bases from V and 2 bases from J, with 5 bases between. The CDR3 is 12 residues long. This sample is part of a study of T-cell memory formation after mild COVID-19. Turning to the study itself: TCR clusters mostly belonged to single donors.

Study-wide results and limits: Several responding clones turned up in pre-infection memory, indicating that cross-reactive memory may have taken part. Among CD4+ contracting clones, most were CM and EM, and CD8+ ones EMRA.

TCRdb reprocessed the 5' RACE reads with MiXCR, giving one entry per CDR3 protein. The sample shows 100,000 or so distinct CDR3 sequences, approximately 12% of them seen only once. The sequenced material came from PBMCs or a T cell subset sorted from them (not recorded which). The sequence was collected from a man between 18 and 35 years old who had mild COVID-19 (a few samples of this study predate the infection). Cell type and time point are not known. The chain carries TRBV12-3 or TRBV12-4 and TRBJ2-1; D remains unclear. The CDR3 is CASSPAYNEQFF. Written as DNA, the CDR3 is TGTGCCAGCAGCCCGGCCTACAATGAGCAGTTCTTC.